These 15 T cell receptor delta chains were sequenced from one sample in a study of gamma-delta T cells after stem cell transplantation. TCRdb re-analyzed the RT-PCR reads via CATT. The repertoire consists of approximately 16,000 delta-chain clones, with roughly 9.1% occurring once and the leading ten covering less than 80%. Sequenced material: gamma-delta T cells. These receptors were taken from a human donor. It is not recorded whose cells these are; they may come from a transplant donor.

A word on this clone: A far larger clone is only one base removed, so a read error is likely. Other nucleotide sequences in the sample specify the same CDR3. This chain links TRDV2 with TRDJ1, with 13 positions matching TRDD3. CDR3 length: 22 amino acids. Trimming cost V 1 base and J 0 bases; bases outside gene matches: 19. CDR1 is GEAIGNYY and CDR2 is EKD in the germline V gene. CDR3 DNA sequence: TGTGCCTGTGACACTATTGGTGGAACTGGGGGATACGAAACTCCGTACACCGATAAACTCATCTTT. Protein sequence: CACDTIGGTGGYETPYTDKLIF.

Worth noting for this clone: TCRdb lists the protein of a much larger clone for this DNA, which differs at residue 18, so this is likely a read error; the protein given here is translated from the DNA itself. CDR3 region: CALGELEPPDWGIQDKLTF. The CDR3 nucleotides read TGTGCTCTTGGGGAACTAGAGCCCCCCGACTGGGGGATACAGGATAAACTCACCTTT. This rearrangement joins TRDV1 to TRDJ1; 12 positions match TRDD3. CDR3 length equals 19 residues. Looked up from germline, CDR1 is TSWWSYY and CDR2 is QGS.

In this sample, this clone turned up a few times. This DNA translates differently at residue 3 from the TCRdb protein, which is that of a much larger clone; a read error is likely, and the protein shown is the DNA's own translation. V usage is TRDV2 and J usage is TRDJ1; 9 bases fit TRDD3. This CDR3 comprises 21 residues. In germline, CDR1 is GEAIGNYY, CDR2 EKD. The chain's CDR3 is CARDTVQKSLGDETYTDKLIF. The CDR3 DNA sequence: TGTGCCCGTGACACCGTTCAAAAAAGTCTGGGGGATGAAACGTACACCGATAAACTCATCTTT.

Ten or more counts support this clone. This likely traces to a read error, being one base from a far larger clone. Other nucleotide sequences from this sample produce the same CDR3. The V call is TRDV1, the J call TRDJ1; 11 nucleotides agree with TRDD3. This CDR3 spans 22 amino acids. Germline V gene data show CDR1 as TSWWSYY and CDR2 as QGS. In DNA form, the CDR3 reads TGTGCCCTTGGGGCTCCTCCTATGTGGGGGATACGACACTTTTTGTACACCGATAAACTCATCTTT. It yields the protein CALGAPPMWGIRHFLYTDKLIF.

In this sample, this clone turned up a few times. TCRdb records a much larger clone's protein for this DNA, with a difference at residue 5 that likely arises from a read error; the protein given is the translation of the DNA. V gene TRDV2 combines with J gene TRDJ1; 9 bases align to TRDD3. V lost 3 bases and J lost 0; bases outside the gene matches: 7. Germline CDR1 reads GEAIGNYY; CDR2 reads EKD. The CDR3 extends over 16 amino acids. The DNA of the CDR3 is TGTGCCTGTGACGCCGTTGGGGGATATTACACCGATAAACTCATCTTT. This codes for CACDAVGGYYTDKLIF.

This clone was detected a few times. V is TRDV2 and J is TRDJ3; a weak D match, TRDD3 (5 bases). CDR3 size: 16 residues. V was clipped by 0 bases and J by 22 bases, with 27 bases between them. Germline values: CDR1 GEAIGNYY, CDR2 EKD. CDR3: CACDTLRCWDTHHIFF. The CDR3 DNA reads as TGTGCCTGTGACACCCTGCGCTGCTGGGACACCCACCATATTTTTTTC.

This clone came up many times. The V gene is TRDV1, the J gene TRDJ1; D is possibly TRDD3 (6 bases). The CDR3 contains 17 residues. V lost 0 bases to trimming and J lost 3 bases, with 17 bases between them. Germline V gene lookup returns CDR1 TSWWSYY and CDR2 QGS. CDR3 amino acids: CALGELASGRGSDKLIF. The CDR3 nucleotides read TGTGCTCTTGGGGAACTAGCTTCGGGTAGGGGATCCGATAAACTCATCTTT.

Details on this clone: This DNA translates differently at residue 5 from the TCRdb protein, which is that of a much larger clone; a read error is likely, and the protein shown is the DNA's own translation. The rearrangement joins TRDV2 to TRDJ1; 9 bases align to TRDD3. V trimming: 3 bases; J trimming: 4 bases; junction bases outside the gene matches: 8. Per germline, CDR1 GEAIGNYY and CDR2 EKD. This CDR3 has 15 amino acids. The CDR3 sequence: CACDAVGGYSDKLIF. Here the CDR3 DNA reads TGTGCCTGTGACGCCGTTGGGGGATATAGCGATAAACTCATCTTT.

In the case of this clone: Other nucleotide sequences in the sample specify the same CDR3. The chain combines TRDV2 with TRDJ1; 7 positions agree with TRDD2. CDR3 size: 22 residues. Germline V gene sequence: CDR1 GEAIGNYY, CDR2 EKD. Unmatched junction bases numbered 34, after V lost 0 bases and J lost 10 bases. This chain's CDR3 is CACDTGHIPTSPGLHTRYTLIF. CDR3 DNA: TGTGCCTGTGACACCGGCCATATTCCTACGTCTCCTGGTCTCCATACGCGCTATACACTCATCTTT.

This clone has more than one count but fewer than ten. The TCRdb protein comes from a much larger clone and disagrees with this DNA's translation at residue 7, likely due to a read error; the protein given here is derived from the DNA. The chain joins TRDV2 to TRDJ1, with 7 nucleotides matching TRDD3. From germline, CDR1 is GEAIGNYY and CDR2 EKD. Germline trimming cut 2 bases from V and 4 bases from J; bases unmatched to any gene: 9. CDR3 length equals 15 residues. CDR3 nucleotides: TGTGCCTGTGACAATCTGAGGGATACTGGCGATAAACTCATCTTT. It translates to CACDNLRDTGDKLIF.

This clone was seen only a few times. A far bigger clonotype differs at one base, so this is likely a read error. Other nucleotide sequences from this sample produce the same CDR3. The chain combines TRDV2 with TRDJ2; TRDD3 agrees at 8 bases. The CDR3 runs to 16 residues. Germline V gene data show CDR1 as GEAIGNYY and CDR2 as EKD. This chain's CDR3 is CACDTVGGDTTAQLFF. Written as DNA, the CDR3 is TGTGCCTGCGACACCGTCGGCGGGGATACGACAGCACAACTCTTCTTT.

This clone counts as medium-sized. The sample has other DNA sequences that encode this CDR3 too. V gene TRDV2 combines with J gene TRDJ3; 8 bases are shared with TRDD3. V gave up 3 bases and J gave up 0 bases; unmatched junction bases: 12. CDR1 is GEAIGNYY and CDR2 is EKD in the germline V gene. This CDR3 is built from 20 residues. DNA for the CDR3: TGTGCCTGTGACTTACCTACTGGGGGGCCCACCTCCTGGGACACCCGACAGATGTTTTTC. Translated, it gives CACDLPTGGPTSWDTRQMFF.

With respect to this clone: This DNA's translation and the protein TCRdb lists, from a much larger clone, do not match at residue 4, likely due to a read error; the protein shown is translated from the DNA. The rearrangement joins TRDV2 to TRDJ1, with 7 bases aligning to TRDD3. From germline, CDR1 is GEAIGNYY and CDR2 EKD. This CDR3 is built from 20 residues. In nucleotides, the CDR3 is TGTGCCTGTAACACCGTTAGTCGGCGACTGGGGACGCTAATGGCCGATAAACTCATCTTT. This gives the protein CACNTVSRRLGTLMADKLIF.

Concerning this clone: A much larger clone differs from this one at a single base, so this may be a read error. Additional DNA sequences in this sample encode the identical CDR3. The genes are TRDV1 and TRDJ1, with D tentatively TRDD3 (5 bases). CDR1 is TSWWSYY, CDR2 QGS, per germline. The CDR3 has 20 residues. V was cut by 3 bases and J by 0 bases, with 26 bases left in between. The CDR3 region is CALGELIGLMEGGYTDKLIF. The CDR3 DNA sequence: TGTGCTCTTGGGGAGCTTATCGGTCTAATGGAGGGGGGTTACACCGATAAACTCATCTTT.

In this sample, this clone turned up a few times. A far larger clone is one nucleotide away, so this likely arose from a read error. Other DNA sequences within the sample encode an identical CDR3. The chain employs TRDV2 and TRDJ1, with D perhaps matching TRDD3 (6 bases). The CDR3 covers 16 residues. Looked up from germline, CDR1 is GEAIGNYY and CDR2 is EKD. The CDR3 DNA is TGTGCCTGTGACGCCCTTAGGGGATCGGACACCGACAAACTCATCTTT. Residues: CACDALRGSDTDKLIF.